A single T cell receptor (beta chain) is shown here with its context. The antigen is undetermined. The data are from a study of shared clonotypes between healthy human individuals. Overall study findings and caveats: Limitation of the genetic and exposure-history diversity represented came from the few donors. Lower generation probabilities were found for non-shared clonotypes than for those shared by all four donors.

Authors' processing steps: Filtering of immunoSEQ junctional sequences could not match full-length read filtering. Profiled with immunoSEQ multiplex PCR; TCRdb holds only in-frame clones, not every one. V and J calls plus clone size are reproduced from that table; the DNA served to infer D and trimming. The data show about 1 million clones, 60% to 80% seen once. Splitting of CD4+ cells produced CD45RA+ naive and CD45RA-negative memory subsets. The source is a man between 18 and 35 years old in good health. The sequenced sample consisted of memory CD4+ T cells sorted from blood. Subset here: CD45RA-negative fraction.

In DNA, the CDR3 is TGCGCCAGCAGCCAAGCCCCAGCGGGGGGGTCAGATACGCAGTATTTT. It specifies CASSQAPAGGSDTQYF. This chain links TRBV4-1 with TRBJ2-3; 10 nucleotides align to TRBD2. The CDR3 spans 16 residues. Germline V CDR1 and CDR2: MGHRA, YSYEKL. V dropped 1 base and J dropped 4; count of bases not matched to a gene: 5.